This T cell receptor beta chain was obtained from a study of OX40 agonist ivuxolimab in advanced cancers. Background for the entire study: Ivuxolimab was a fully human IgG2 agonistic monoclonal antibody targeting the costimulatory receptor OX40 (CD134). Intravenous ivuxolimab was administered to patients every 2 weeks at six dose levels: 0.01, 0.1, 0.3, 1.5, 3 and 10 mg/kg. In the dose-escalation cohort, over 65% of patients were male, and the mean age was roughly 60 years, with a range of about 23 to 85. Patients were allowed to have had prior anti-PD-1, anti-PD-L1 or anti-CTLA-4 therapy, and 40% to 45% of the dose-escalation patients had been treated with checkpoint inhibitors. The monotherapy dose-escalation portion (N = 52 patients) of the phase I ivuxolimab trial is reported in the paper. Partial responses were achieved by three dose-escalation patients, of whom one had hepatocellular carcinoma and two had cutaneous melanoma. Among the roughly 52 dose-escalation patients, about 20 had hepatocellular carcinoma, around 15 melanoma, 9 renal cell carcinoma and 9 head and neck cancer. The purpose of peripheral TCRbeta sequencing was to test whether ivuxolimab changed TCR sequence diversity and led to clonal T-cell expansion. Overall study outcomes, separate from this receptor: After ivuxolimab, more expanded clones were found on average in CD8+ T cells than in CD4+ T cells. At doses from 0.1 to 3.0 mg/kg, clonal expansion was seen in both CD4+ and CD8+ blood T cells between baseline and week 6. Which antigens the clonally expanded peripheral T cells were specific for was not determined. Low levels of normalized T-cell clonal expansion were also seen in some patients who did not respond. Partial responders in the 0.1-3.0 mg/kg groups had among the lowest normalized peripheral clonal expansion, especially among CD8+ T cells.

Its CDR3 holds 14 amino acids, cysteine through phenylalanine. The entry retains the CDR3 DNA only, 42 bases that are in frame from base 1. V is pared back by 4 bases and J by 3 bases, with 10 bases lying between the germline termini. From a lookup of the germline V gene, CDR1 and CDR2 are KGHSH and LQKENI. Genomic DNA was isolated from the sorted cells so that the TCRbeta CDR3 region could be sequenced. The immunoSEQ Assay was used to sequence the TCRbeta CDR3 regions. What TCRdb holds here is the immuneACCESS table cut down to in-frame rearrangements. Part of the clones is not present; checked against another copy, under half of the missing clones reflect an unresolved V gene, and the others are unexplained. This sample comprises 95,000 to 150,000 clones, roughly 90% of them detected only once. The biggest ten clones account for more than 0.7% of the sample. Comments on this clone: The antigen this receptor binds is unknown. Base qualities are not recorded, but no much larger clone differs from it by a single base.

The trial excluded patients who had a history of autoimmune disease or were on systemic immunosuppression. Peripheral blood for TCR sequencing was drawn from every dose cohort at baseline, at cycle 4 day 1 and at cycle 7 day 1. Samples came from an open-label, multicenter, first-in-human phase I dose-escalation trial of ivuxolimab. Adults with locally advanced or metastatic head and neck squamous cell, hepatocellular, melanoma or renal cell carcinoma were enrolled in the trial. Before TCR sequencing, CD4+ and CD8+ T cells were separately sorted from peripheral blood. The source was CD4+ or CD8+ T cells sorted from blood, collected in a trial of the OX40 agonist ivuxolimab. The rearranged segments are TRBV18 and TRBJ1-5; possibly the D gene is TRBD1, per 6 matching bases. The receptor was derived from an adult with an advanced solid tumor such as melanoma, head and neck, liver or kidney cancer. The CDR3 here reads CASSRDNSNQPQHF. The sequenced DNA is TGTGCCAGCTCACGGGACAATTCCAATCAGCCCCAGCATTTT.